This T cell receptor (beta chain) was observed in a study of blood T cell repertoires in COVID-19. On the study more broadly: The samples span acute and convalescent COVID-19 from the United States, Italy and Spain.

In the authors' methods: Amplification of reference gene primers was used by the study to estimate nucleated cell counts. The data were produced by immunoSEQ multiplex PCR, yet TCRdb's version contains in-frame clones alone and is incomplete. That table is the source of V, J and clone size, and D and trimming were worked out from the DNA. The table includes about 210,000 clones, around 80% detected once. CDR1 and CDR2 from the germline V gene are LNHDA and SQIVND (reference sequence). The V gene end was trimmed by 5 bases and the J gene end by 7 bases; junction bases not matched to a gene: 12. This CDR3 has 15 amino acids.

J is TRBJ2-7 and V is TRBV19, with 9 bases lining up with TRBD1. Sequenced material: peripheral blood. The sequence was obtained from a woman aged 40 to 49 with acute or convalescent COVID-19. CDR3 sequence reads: CASSLDLQGTGEQYF. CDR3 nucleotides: TGTGCCAGTAGTCTCGACCTACAGGGGACAGGGGAGCAGTACTTC.